This T cell receptor beta chain was sequenced during a study of T cell responses to AZD1222 COVID-19 vaccine. Findings and limits, study-wide: Clonal diversity may have been underestimated in mostly white British donors.

The sample holds one count of this clone. Its antigen is still unknown. The CDR3 spans 14 residues. The V end was cut by 1 base, the J end by 7 bases, with 14 bases between. Germline V gives CDR1 MDHEN, CDR2 SYDVKM. Method: immunoSEQ multiplex PCR; TCRdb's copy keeps in-frame clones and lacks some. The sample includes around 140,000 clones, around 87% of them seen just once. Sequencing used peripheral blood, obtained on day 0 of AZD1222 vaccination. The rearrangement links TRBV28 to TRBJ2-7; weak D call: TRBD1 (7 bases). The receptor was isolated from an adult in good health. The CDR3 DNA reads TGTGCCAGCAGTTTATCTCAGGGGGGCTTGGAGCAGTACTTC. Its translation: CASSLSQGGLEQYF.